Below, 15 T cell receptor beta chains from the same sample are listed, as sequenced in a study of spatial heterogeneity in lung cancer. Study results and caveats: Higher tumor mutation counts went along with higher counts of expanded intratumoral alpha and beta TCRs.

TCRdb reanalysed the 5' RACE reads using MiXCR and keeps one entry per CDR3 protein. The sample contains about 22,000 distinct CDR3 sequences, approximately 2.8% of which appear only once. Their cognate antigens are unknown. Time point defined: sample taken at primary tumor resection. The source was lung tumor tissue, collected at surgery. The source is a male donor with early-stage non-small cell lung cancer.

This clonotype has at least ten counts. The J gene is TRBJ2-7, the V gene TRBV5-1, with 8 positions matching TRBD2. J lost 2 bases, V lost 0 bases, and 4 bases had no gene match. Germline CDR1 and CDR2: SGHRS and YFSETQ. The CDR3 loop spans 15 amino acids. The chain's CDR3 is CASSLAAGVPYEQYF. DNA for the CDR3: TGCGCCAGCAGCTTGGCAGCGGGAGTCCCCTACGAGCAGTACTTC.

This clonotype was observed at least ten times. The rearrangement links TRBV6-6 to TRBJ2-7; 7 positions match TRBD1. Germline values: CDR1 MNHNY, CDR2 SVGAGI (reference sequence). This CDR3 has 14 residues. J gave up 1 base and V 5 bases, and 5 bases lay outside the gene matches. This chain's CDR3 is CASSTPGQSYEQYF. Here the CDR3 DNA reads TGTGCCAGCAGTACGCCGGGACAGTCCTACGAGCAGTACTTC.

The table lists this clonotype with many counts. The rearrangement links TRBV19 to TRBJ1-5; D gene ambiguous. The length of the CDR3 is 18 residues. Germline lookup yields CDR1 LNHDA and CDR2 SQIVND (reference sequence). V shed 3 bases and J shed 0 bases, with 18 bases lying between them. This chain's CDR3 is CASSMLTGRMYSNQPQHF. As DNA, the CDR3 is TGTGCCAGTAGTATGCTCACCGGACGGATGTATAGCAATCAGCCCCAGCATTTT.

By share, this clonotype ranks as medium-sized (0.01 to 0.1%). Here the CDR3 reads CSARLAGQVVGSYNEQFF. The CDR3 region has the DNA TGCAGTGCCAGACTAGCGGGGCAGGTGGTGGGCTCCTACAATGAGCAGTTCTTC. The chain recombines TRBV20-1 with TRBJ2-1; 11 nucleotides match TRBD2. The CDR3 is made up of 18 amino acids. The germline V gene has CDR1 DFQATT and CDR2 SNEGSKA (reference sequence). Trimming cost V 6 bases and J 0 bases; bases outside gene matches: 13.

In this sample, this clonotype turned up many times. Here the CDR3 DNA reads TGTGCCAGCAGCGTAGAAGCGGGGGCCTACGAGCAGTACTTC. Its translation: CASSVEAGAYEQYF. The chain is built from TRBV9 and TRBJ2-7, with 8 bases identical to TRBD2. J lost 2 bases, V lost 0 bases, and 1 base had no gene match. This CDR3 is built from 14 residues. Germline V lookup: CDR1 SGDLS, CDR2 YYNGEE.

This clonotype was found many times. This CDR3 reads CSAEASMGQYF. The CDR3 bases are TGCAGCGCCGAGGCCTCTATGGGGCAGTACTTC. This chain connects TRBV29-1 to TRBJ2-7; D is unresolved. With 7 bases removed from V and 9 bases from J, the gap between germline ends came to 16 bases. Germline V gene data show CDR1 as SQVTM and CDR2 as ANQGSEA. This CDR3 is built from 11 residues.

This clonotype was recorded many times. The chain uses TRBV6-5 and TRBJ1-2, with 9 bases lining up with TRBD1. Germline-derived CDR1 and CDR2 are MNHEY and SVGAGI. With V trimmed by 3 bases and J by 4 bases, 9 bases remained unmatched. The CDR3 consists of 16 residues. CDR3 DNA sequence: TGTGCCAGCAGTTATCGGGCGGGGGACAGGGCCTATGGCTACACCTTC. It yields the protein CASSYRAGDRAYGYTF.

The genes are TRBV9 and TRBJ2-1; D perhaps matches TRBD1 (6 bases). The germline V gene encodes CDR1 SGDLS and CDR2 YYNGEE. The CDR3 is 14 residues long. Trimming stripped 4 bases from V and 6 bases from J, with 14 bases between. The CDR3 spells CASSTNNRANEQFF. DNA of the CDR3: TGTGCCAGCAGCACCAACAACAGGGCCAATGAGCAGTTCTTC. Combining the CDR3 with reference TRBV9 and TRBJ2-1 gives the whole variable domain DSGVTQTPKHLITATGQRVTLRCSPRSGDLSVYWYQQSLDQGLQFLIQYYNGEERAKGNILERFSAQQFPDLHSELNLSSLELGDSALYFCASSTNNRANEQFFGPGTRLTVL.

This clonotype was counted many times. V and J are TRBV29-1 and TRBJ1-5; TRBD1 is a possible D gene (5 bases). The germline V and J ends were trimmed by 7 bases and 6 bases, with 16 bases remaining between them. Germline loops: CDR1 SQVTM, CDR2 ANQGSEA. The CDR3 has 13 amino acids. Here the CDR3 reads CSAVGQAGQPQHF. The CDR3 DNA reads as TGCAGCGCAGTGGGGCAGGCGGGTCAGCCCCAGCATTTT.

Many counts were recorded for this clonotype. The chain uses TRBV6-6 and TRBJ2-3, with 8 bases fitting TRBD2. The CDR3 sequence is 21 residues long. Trimming cost V 0 bases and J 2 bases; bases outside gene matches: 19. Per germline, CDR1 MNHNY and CDR2 SVGAGI (reference sequence). The CDR3 is CASSYSTPSGFLTSNTDTQYF. In DNA form, the CDR3 reads TGTGCCAGCAGTTACTCGACCCCTAGCGGGTTCCTCACTTCAAACACAGATACGCAGTATTTT.

This clonotype counts as medium-sized (0.01 to 0.1%). The chain uses TRBV6-2 or TRBV6-3 and TRBJ2-2; unclear D gene. Germline CDR1 MNHEY, CDR2 SVGEGT. Trimming cost V 5 bases and J 3 bases, with 13 bases left between them. The CDR3 length is 15 residues. The CDR3 here is CASSRSRADTGELFF. The CDR3 coding sequence is TGTGCCAGCAGTCGATCTAGGGCAGACACCGGGGAGCTGTTTTTT.

At least ten counts were recorded for this clonotype. Here the CDR3 DNA reads TGTGCCAGCAGCGTCGGGAGTATGGCTGGGGCCAACGTCCTGACTTTC. Its translation: CASSVGSMAGANVLTF. This rearrangement joins TRBV7-9 to TRBJ2-6; possible D gene TRBD2, 6 bases. V shed 5 bases and J shed 2 bases, with 13 bases lying between them. The CDR3 covers 16 residues. Per the germline V gene, CDR1 is SEHNR and CDR2 is FQNEAQ (reference sequence).

This clonotype has a count of ten or more. The chain carries TRBV20-1 and TRBJ2-1; tentatively, D is TRBD2 (6 bases). The germline V gene encodes CDR1 DFQATT and CDR2 SNEGSKA (reference sequence). The CDR3 extends over 15 amino acids. V dropped 4 bases and J dropped 7 bases, with 20 bases sitting between them. CDR3 in DNA: TGCAGTGCTACCTCACTAGCTAGTGGGATGAATGAGCAGTTCTTC. Translating gives CSATSLASGMNEQFF.

This clonotype has ten or more counts. The chain couples TRBV29-1 to TRBJ2-7; D not resolved. V was cut by 4 bases and J by 6 bases, with 10 bases left in between. CDR1 is SQVTM, CDR2 ANQGSEA, per germline. The length of the CDR3 is 11 residues. CDR3 region: CSVVLWPEQYF. The CDR3 DNA is TGCAGCGTTGTCTTGTGGCCCGAGCAGTACTTC.

This clonotype has at least ten counts. The CDR3 region is CASSPTGLAENIQYF. In DNA, the CDR3 is TGTGCCAGCAGTCCCACAGGGCTAGCGGAAAACATTCAGTACTTC. The chain links TRBV12-3 or TRBV12-4 to TRBJ2-4; a possible D gene is TRBD2 (7 bases). The CDR3 runs 15 residues. V lost 5 bases to trimming and J lost 5 bases, with 16 bases between them.